This T cell receptor (beta chain) is from a study of a mutant IDH1 vaccine in newly diagnosed glioma. The overall study: Vaccinations were initiated 4-6 weeks following radiotherapy alone, or were given together with temozolomide cycles.

V was trimmed by 4 bases and J by 5 bases, leaving 10 bases between them. This CDR3 spans 13 amino acids. The germline V gene has CDR1 SGHDN and CDR2 FVKESK. As for time point: week 11, during vaccination. Every vaccination contained 300 ug of the mutant IDH1 20-mer peptide and was paired with topical imiquimod. As concerns this clone: Its specificity is not known.

The repertoire was sequenced with immunoSEQ multiplex PCR; TCRdb's copy has only in-frame clones and lacks some. The sample includes approximately 110,000 clones, around 90% of them seen just once. Sequencing was performed on PBMCs, taken from a glioma patient whose treatment included an IDH1 peptide vaccine. The chain recombines TRBV14 with TRBJ2-3; the D gene could be TRBD1 or TRBD2 (5 bases each). This clonotype was sampled from a woman between 50 and 59 years old with glioma. The CDR3 is CASSLGDGDTQYF. As DNA, the CDR3 is TGTGCCAGCAGCCTGGGGGATGGAGATACGCAGTATTTT. Combining the CDR3 with reference TRBV14 and TRBJ2-3 gives the whole variable domain EAGVTQFPSHSVIEKGQTVTLRCDPISGHDNLYWYRRVMGKEIKFLLHFVKESKQDESGMPNNRFLAERTGGTYSTLKVQPAELEDSGVYFCASSLGDGDTQYFGPGTRLTVL.